This TCR beta chain comes out of a study of T cell changes during pregnancy in multiple sclerosis. Germline V lookup: CDR1 SGHDT, CDR2 YYEEEE. Trimming pared 5 bases from V and 3 bases from J, leaving 11 bases between. The CDR3 has 13 residues. Profiling relied on immunoSEQ multiplex PCR, and the TCRdb table lists in-frame clones only, not all of them. This sample has under 70,000 clones, with 90% to 95% found just once. The specimen comprised peripheral blood, sampled after pregnancy. This TCR came from a female donor in good health, enrolled as a control in a pregnancy study. The chain has TRBV5-6 and TRBJ2-5; weak D call: TRBD1 (6 bases). Here the CDR3 reads CASRYDRKETQYF. CDR3 in DNA: TGTGCCAGCAGATACGACAGGAAAGAGACCCAGTACTTC.